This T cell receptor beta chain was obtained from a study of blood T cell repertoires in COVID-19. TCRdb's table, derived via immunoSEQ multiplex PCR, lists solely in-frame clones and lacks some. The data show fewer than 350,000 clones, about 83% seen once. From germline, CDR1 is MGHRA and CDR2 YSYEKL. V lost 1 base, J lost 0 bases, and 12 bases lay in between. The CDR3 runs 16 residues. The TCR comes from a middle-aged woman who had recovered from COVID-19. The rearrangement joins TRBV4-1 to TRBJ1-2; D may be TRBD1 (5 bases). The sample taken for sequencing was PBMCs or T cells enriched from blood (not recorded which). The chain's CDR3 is CASSQVVGQANYGYTF. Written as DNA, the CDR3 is TGCGCCAGCAGCCAAGTGGTGGGGCAGGCTAACTATGGCTACACCTTC.